The next 27 T cell receptor beta chains were all read from a single sample in a study of cytomegalovirus exposure and HLA in healthy donors. The study ran its PCR with 60 Vbeta and 13 Jbeta primers. The table came from immunoSEQ multiplex PCR; TCRdb's copy has only in-frame clones and leaves some out. The sample holds over 120,000 clones, 60% to 80% seen once. Material for sequencing was PBMCs. The origin of the receptors is a male donor in good health and CMV-seronegative.

The table lists this clone with a few counts. The rearrangement uses TRBV9 and TRBJ2-1; the D is unclear. The CDR3 is made up of 11 amino acids. In germline, CDR1 is SGDLS, CDR2 YYNGEE. V lost 5 bases to trimming and J lost 9 bases, with 9 bases between them. The CDR3 DNA reads as TGTGCCAGCAGGAGTTTCGGTGAGCAGTTCTTC. It is translated as CASRSFGEQFF.

The rearrangement uses TRBV18 and TRBJ2-3, with TRBD1 identical over 9 bases. The CDR3 contains 16 residues. Germline assignment: CDR1 KGHSH and CDR2 LQKENI. Trimming cost V 3 bases and J 1 base; bases outside gene matches: 5. The CDR3 sequence: CASSPRDRVRTDTQYF. The CDR3 bases are TGTGCCAGCTCACCGAGGGACAGGGTACGCACAGATACGCAGTATTTT.

This clone turned up a few times. This rearrangement joins TRBV27 to TRBJ1-1; no clear D. V was clipped by 8 bases and J by 0 bases, with 7 bases between them. CDR1 is MNHEY, CDR2 SMNVEV, per germline (reference sequence). The CDR3 contains 12 residues. The CDR3 here is CASGLLNTEAFF. Written as DNA, the CDR3 is TGTGCCAGCGGCCTCTTGAACACTGAAGCTTTCTTT.

The chain employs TRBV7-4 and TRBJ2-7; D is perhaps TRBD1 (6 bases). The CDR3 length is 18 residues. The V gene's germline CDR1 is SGHVT and CDR2 SQSDAQ. Trimming removed 3 bases at V and 3 bases at J, with 24 bases between. The CDR3 protein is CASSFEGLGWTASYEQYF. For the CDR3, the DNA is TGTGCCAGCAGCTTCGAGGGTCTGGGGTGGACAGCCAGCTACGAGCAGTACTTC.

The genes are TRBV7-2 and TRBJ2-7; TRBD2 aligns across 13 bases. The CDR3 contains 15 residues. Germline assignment: CDR1 SGHTA and CDR2 FQGNSA. The ends lost 4 bases at V and 6 bases at J; junction bases unmatched: 6. CDR3 sequence reads: CASSYRLAGGFEQYF. CDR3 bases: TGTGCCAGCAGCTACCGACTAGCGGGGGGCTTCGAGCAGTACTTC.

The rearrangement joins TRBV5-1 to TRBJ2-6; D call uncertain. Germline V gene lookup returns CDR1 SGHRS and CDR2 YFSETQ. V lost 3 bases and J lost 2, with 6 bases in between. CDR3 size: 14 residues. CDR3 sequence reads: CASSSRAGANVLTF. The CDR3 DNA follows: TGCGCCAGCAGCTCCCGCGCTGGGGCCAACGTCCTGACTTTC.

This chain joins TRBV25-1 and TRBJ1-6; a weak D match, TRBD1 (5 bases). The CDR3 sequence is 16 residues long. Germline lookup yields CDR1 MGHDK and CDR2 SYGVNS. Between the trimmed V and J ends, which lost 3 bases and 6 bases, there was a span of 15 bases. The DNA of the CDR3 is TGTGCCAGCAGTGACCTCGGGCAGGGCTTTAATTCACCCCTCCACTTT. It translates to CASSDLGQGFNSPLHF.

J is TRBJ2-2 and V is TRBV2; weak D call: TRBD1 (6 bases). V was trimmed by 7 bases and J by 3 bases, leaving 12 bases between them. In germline, CDR1 is SNHLY, CDR2 FYNNEI. The CDR3 sequence is 14 residues long. In DNA, the CDR3 is TGTGCCAGCAATGGTGCAGGGGACACCGGGGAGCTGTTTTTT. It is translated as CASNGAGDTGELFF.

The chain has TRBV10-3 and TRBJ2-1, with D possibly being TRBD1 (6 bases). The CDR3 consists of 12 residues. V shed 4 bases and J shed 6 bases, with 7 bases lying between them. Germline V gene sequence: CDR1 ENHRY, CDR2 SYGVKD. Here the CDR3 reads CAISVQGNEQFF. CDR3 sequence (DNA): TGTGCCATCAGTGTACAGGGCAATGAGCAGTTCTTC.

This chain joins TRBV5-1 and TRBJ2-5, with D perhaps TRBD2 (5 bases). Judging by the DNA end, TRBJ2-7 fits better; the J call may be wrong. The length of the CDR3 is 16 residues. CDR1 and CDR2 from the germline V gene are SGHRS and YFSETQ. Written as DNA, the CDR3 is TGCGCCAGCAGCTTGGCCGCTGGGAGTTTCATGGACGAGCAGTACTTC. It encodes CASSLAAGSFMDEQYF.

The rearrangement joins TRBV15 to TRBJ1-3; TRBD1 aligns across 9 bases. With 5 bases clipped from V and 7 bases from J, the junction kept 6 bases outside the gene matches. The CDR3 spans 14 residues. Germline lookup yields CDR1 LNHNV and CDR2 YYDKDF (reference sequence). This CDR3 reads CATSGTGNVNTIYF. CDR3 DNA: TGTGCCACCAGCGGGACAGGGAATGTGAACACCATATATTTT.

The CDR3 nucleotides read TGTGCCAGCAGCTTTGGGACAGGGCACGAGCAGTACTTC. Translated, it gives CASSFGTGHEQYF. The chain combines TRBV5-4 with TRBJ2-5, with 9 bases that match TRBD1. The end of the DNA aligns better with TRBJ2-7, so the J call may be wrong. CDR3 length: 13 amino acids. Germline V gene sequence: CDR1 SGHNT, CDR2 YYREEE (reference sequence).

This chain connects TRBV5-1 to TRBJ1-1; D might be TRBD1 (6 bases). Per germline, CDR1 SGHRS and CDR2 YFSETQ. V lost 5 bases, J lost 7 bases, and 18 bases lay in between. The CDR3 is 14 residues long. CDR3 nucleotide sequence: TGCGCCAGCAGATTGACAGGTTCCCACCATGAAGCTTTCTTT. Translated: CASRLTGSHHEAFF.

About this clone: Within the sample, other DNA sequences also encode this same CDR3. The chain is built from TRBV9 and TRBJ2-7; D not resolved. CDR1 is SGDLS, CDR2 YYNGEE, per germline. This CDR3 has 11 amino acids. V was shortened by 1 base and J by 4 bases, with 3 bases between the two germline ends. The CDR3 is CASSVSYEQYF. The CDR3 DNA reads as TGTGCCAGCAGCGTATCTTACGAGCAGTACTTC.

The chain carries TRBV6-4 and TRBJ2-1, with 8 bases lining up with TRBD2. CDR3 length: 16 amino acids. The germline CDR1 and CDR2 sequences are MRHNA and SNTAGT. V lost 0 bases, J lost 5 bases, and 6 bases stayed unmatched. The CDR3 nucleotides read TGTGCCAGCAGTGACTCAAGCGGGGGTGGAAACAATGAGCAGTTCTTC. It specifies CASSDSSGGGNNEQFF.

This clone was observed a handful of times. The chain has TRBV30 and TRBJ1-2; a possible D gene is TRBD1 (5 bases). Germline assignment: CDR1 GTSNPN and CDR2 SVGIG (reference sequence). Trimming took 7 bases from V and 8 from J, leaving 20 bases between them. The CDR3 totals 13 residues. The CDR3 bases are TGTGCCTCGAAGGGGCAGGGAATAAGGGGCTACACCTTC. It codes for CASKGQGIRGYTF.

The V call is TRBV11-1, the J call TRBJ1-3; D is uncertain. The germline V gene encodes CDR1 SGHAT and CDR2 FQDESV (reference sequence). There are 15 residues in the CDR3. Trimming took 5 bases from V and 4 from J, leaving 15 bases between them. The CDR3 here is CASSPSGIRGNTIYF. CDR3 bases: TGTGCCAGCAGCCCATCGGGAATTAGAGGAAACACCATATATTTT.

The chain combines TRBV7-8 with TRBJ1-2, with D unresolved. This CDR3 is 14 amino acids long. The V gene lost 3 bases and the J gene lost 1 base, with 9 bases spanning the gap. Per germline, CDR1 SGHVS and CDR2 FQNEAQ. CDR3 coding DNA: TGTGCCAGCAGCTTGCGTACTTTTAACTATGGCTACACCTTC. It encodes CASSLRTFNYGYTF.

CDR3 DNA: TGTGCCAGCAGTTACTCGGGGACTAGCGGAACGGGCGAGCAGTACTTC. It encodes CASSYSGTSGTGEQYF. The genes are TRBV6-5 and TRBJ2-7; 11 positions agree with TRBD2. The CDR3 spans 16 residues. J gave up 6 bases and V 0 bases, and 7 bases lay outside the gene matches. Germline CDR1 and CDR2: MNHEY and SVGAGI.

The rearrangement links TRBV25-1 to TRBJ2-2; the D gene is possibly TRBD1 (6 bases). Germline V CDR1 and CDR2: MGHDK, SYGVNS. CDR3 size: 14 residues. V was pared by 6 bases and J by 4 bases, with 12 bases between. CDR3 sequence reads: CASRQTGTTGELFF. CDR3 in DNA: TGTGCCAGCAGACAAACAGGGACCACCGGGGAGCTGTTTTTT.

This clone was detected only a few times. The chain is built from TRBV7-9 and TRBJ1-1, with unresolved D. The germline V and J ends were trimmed by 4 bases and 11 bases, with 11 bases remaining between them. CDR3 size: 11 residues. Germline V gene data show CDR1 as SEHNR and CDR2 as FQNEAQ (reference sequence). In DNA form, the CDR3 reads TGTGCCAGCAGCTACAGCTCTCGGGCTTTCTTT. Its translation: CASSYSSRAFF.

The CDR3 is CASSDGRGREQYF. CDR3 bases: TGTGCCAGCAGTGACGGGAGGGGGCGCGAGCAGTACTTC. The chain employs TRBV27 and TRBJ2-7, with a possible D match to TRBD2 (8 bases). The V gene lost 5 bases and the J gene lost 6 bases, with 14 bases spanning the gap. The germline gives CDR1 MNHEY, CDR2 SMNVEV (reference sequence). The CDR3 sequence is 13 residues long.

The chain is built from TRBV6-6 and TRBJ1-5; TRBD1 matches 7 bases. The germline gives CDR1 MNHNY, CDR2 SVGAGI (reference sequence). CDR3 size: 15 residues. Trimming took 6 bases from V and 7 from J; bases not matched to a gene: 12. CDR3 region: CASRDIQGLRQPQHF. The CDR3 bases are TGTGCCAGCAGGGACATACAGGGGCTACGGCAGCCCCAGCATTTT.

The chain links TRBV12-5 to TRBJ2-1; the match to TRBD2 covers 12 bases. V lost 2 bases to trimming and J lost 7 bases; unmatched junction nucleotides: 6. Germline V gene lookup returns CDR1 LGHNT and CDR2 FRNRAP. The CDR3 is made up of 16 amino acids. The CDR3 protein is CASGLRTSGIGNEQFF. The DNA for the CDR3 is TGTGCTAGTGGTTTGCGGACTAGCGGGATAGGGAATGAGCAGTTCTTC.

The CDR3 region is CASSRGGAQGSYGYTF. The CDR3 DNA sequence: TGTGCCAGCAGCCGGGGTGGGGCACAGGGCTCTTATGGCTACACCTTC. The V and J genes are TRBV14 and TRBJ1-2; D perhaps matches TRBD1 (6 bases). Germline V gene lookup returns CDR1 SGHDN and CDR2 FVKESK. CDR3 length: 16 amino acids. Trimming removed 4 bases at V and 5 bases at J, with 20 bases between. The full variable domain, rest sourced from reference TRBV14 and TRBJ1-2, is EAGVTQFPSHSVIEKGQTVTLRCDPISGHDNLYWYRRVMGKEIKFLLHFVKESKQDESGMPNNRFLAERTGGTYSTLKVQPAELEDSGVYFCASSRGGAQGSYGYTFGSGTRLTVV.

V gene TRBV4-2 combines with J gene TRBJ2-1; D gene ambiguous. With 2 bases removed from V and 0 bases from J, the gap between germline ends came to 5 bases. From germline, CDR1 is LGHNA and CDR2 YNFKEQ. This CDR3 has 14 amino acids. The chain's CDR3 is CASSQLDSYNEQFF. The CDR3 DNA sequence: TGTGCCAGCAGCCAACTAGACTCCTACAATGAGCAGTTCTTC.

This chain uses TRBV7-9 with TRBJ2-5; the match to TRBD2 covers 10 bases. Trimming removed 2 bases from V and 5 bases from J; junction bases left unmatched: 8. The CDR3 sequence is 16 residues long. Germline lookup yields CDR1 SEHNR and CDR2 FQNEAQ (reference sequence). CDR3 amino acids: CASSLRASGGGETQYF. The CDR3 nucleotides are TGTGCCAGCAGCTTAAGGGCTAGCGGGGGAGGTGAGACCCAGTACTTC.